The text below deals with one TCR beta chain. Its specificity is not known. Clones were sequenced by immunoSEQ multiplex PCR, and TCRdb holds only the in-frame ones, with some missing. The sample carries 150,000 to 200,000 clones, around nine tenths recorded once. This entry comes from a study of T cell responses to AZD1222 COVID-19 vaccine. This CDR3 spans 16 amino acids. V dropped 4 bases and J dropped 4; count of bases not matched to a gene: 9. Germline-derived CDR1 and CDR2 are SGHTA and FQGNSA. Study-wide findings and caveats: A rise in Spike-specific TCR breadth and depth followed two AZD1222 doses.

The V and J genes are TRBV7-2 and TRBJ1-3, with 8 bases matching TRBD1. This TCR came from an adult who received the AZD1222 COVID-19 vaccine. The material sequenced was peripheral blood, taken 28 days after the second AZD1222 dose. The DNA for the CDR3 is TGTGCCAGCAGCTCCCGAAGCGGGACAGGAGGAAACACCATATATTTT. It specifies CASSSRSGTGGNTIYF.